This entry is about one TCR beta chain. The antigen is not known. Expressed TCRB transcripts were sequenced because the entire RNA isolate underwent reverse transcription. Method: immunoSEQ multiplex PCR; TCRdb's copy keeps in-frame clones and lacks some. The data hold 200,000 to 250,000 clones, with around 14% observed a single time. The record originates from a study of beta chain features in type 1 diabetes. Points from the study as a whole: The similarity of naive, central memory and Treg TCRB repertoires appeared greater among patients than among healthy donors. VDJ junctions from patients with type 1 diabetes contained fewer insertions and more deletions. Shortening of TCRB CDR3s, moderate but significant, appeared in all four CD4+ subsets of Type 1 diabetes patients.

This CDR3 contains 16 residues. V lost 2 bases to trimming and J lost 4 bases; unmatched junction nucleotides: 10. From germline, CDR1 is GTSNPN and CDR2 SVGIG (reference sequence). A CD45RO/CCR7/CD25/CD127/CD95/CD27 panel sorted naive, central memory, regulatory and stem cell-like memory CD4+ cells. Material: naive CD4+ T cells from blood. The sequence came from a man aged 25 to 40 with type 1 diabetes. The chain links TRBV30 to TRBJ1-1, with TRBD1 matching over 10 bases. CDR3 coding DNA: TGTGCCTGGAGTCTCCGGGACAGGGGTAGTGCCACTGAAGCTTTCTTT. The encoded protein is CAWSLRDRGSATEAFF. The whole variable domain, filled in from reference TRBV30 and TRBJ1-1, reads SQTIHQWPATLVQPVGSPLSLECTVEGTSNPNLYWYRQAAGRGLQLLFYSVGIGQISSEVPQNLSASRPQDRQFILSSKKLLLSDSGFYLCAWSLRDRGSATEAFFGQGTRLTVV.